This is a list of T cell receptor beta chains from one sample in a study of cytomegalovirus exposure and HLA in healthy donors. Sequenced by immunoSEQ multiplex PCR; TCRdb stores in-frame clones only, minus some. The data contain about 250,000 clones, more than 75% of them singletons. Input material: PBMCs. The receptors stem from a man in his late teens or twenties in good health and CMV-seronegative. Each CDR3 is given with its conserved first and last residue. A D gene is named only where the DNA matches it firmly. Expanded clones get a size class; other rows say once, few or many, or leave the size out.

v_call	cdr3_length	d_call	j_call	clone_size	cdr3_nt	cdr3_aa
TRBV7-2	14	NA	TRBJ1-6	NA	TGTGCCAGCAGCTTAGGGCGGAACAATTCACCCCTCCACTTT	CASSLGRNNSPLHF
TRBV28	18	NA	TRBJ2-7	once	TGTGCCAGCAGTTTATCGGGGGAGGCCTTCATAAACTTCTACGAGCAGTACTTC	CASSLSGEAFINFYEQYF
TRBV7-9	13	NA	TRBJ1-1	NA	TGTGCCAGCAGATTAGTCGGGGGAAATGAAGCTTTCTTT	CASRLVGGNEAFF
TRBV5-1	16	TRBD1	TRBJ2-7	NA	TGCGCCAGCAGCCCGGGCCGGGACAGGGTTTCTTACGAGCAGTACTTC	CASSPGRDRVSYEQYF
TRBV5-4	13	TRBD1	TRBJ2-2	once	TGTGCCAGCAGAGACAGGGGAACCGGGGAGCTGTTTTTT	CASRDRGTGELFF
TRBV7-2	16	TRBD1	TRBJ2-2	NA	TGTGCCAGCAGCTCGGGACAGGGAATAGGGGCCGGGGAGCTGTTTTTT	CASSSGQGIGAGELFF
TRBV6-5	13	NA	TRBJ1-3	NA	TGTGCCAGCACGCGGGGGACCGGAAACACCATATATTTT	CASTRGTGNTIYF
TRBV28	15	TRBD2	TRBJ2-7	NA	TGTGCCAGCAGTACCGAGACTAGCGGGGTCTACGAGCAGTACTTC	CASSTETSGVYEQYF
TRBV18	14	NA	TRBJ1-2	NA	TGTGCCAGCTCACCACCGCAGGGACTCTATGGCTACACCTTC	CASSPPQGLYGYTF
TRBV7-9	18	TRBD2	TRBJ2-3	NA	TGTGCCAGCAGCTTAGAGGGACTAGCGGGGAGGGTCACAGATACGCAGTATTTT	CASSLEGLAGRVTDTQYF
TRBV28	12	NA	TRBJ2-3	NA	TGTGCCTCCGAGGGGGGGGCTGATACGCAGTATTTT	CASEGGADTQYF
TRBV2	18	NA	TRBJ2-3	NA	TGTGCGAGAGGTCAATACTCGGACTATGACTTTAGCACAGATACGCAGTATTTT	CARGQYSDYDFSTDTQYF
TRBV19	13	NA	TRBJ1-1	few	TGTGCCAGTAGTATCGGGATTTACACTGAAGCTTTCTTT	CASSIGIYTEAFF
TRBV30	16	NA	TRBJ1-1	once	TGTGCCTGGAGTGATTTGGACAGCCAGCCCTTCCCTGAAGCTTTCTTT	CAWSDLDSQPFPEAFF
TRBV5-4	17	TRBD1	TRBJ1-2	NA	TGTGCCAGCAGCACCAGGGACAGGGGGCGCGAAGGCTATGGCTACACCTTC	CASSTRDRGREGYGYTF
TRBV28	15	TRBD2	TRBJ2-7	NA	TGTGCCAGCAGTTTTTACAGGAGCGGGAAGGCCGAGCAGTACTTC	CASSFYRSGKAEQYF
TRBV9	12	TRBD1	TRBJ1-2	NA	TGTGCCAGCAGCACCTACAGGGGCGGCTACACCTTC	CASSTYRGGYTF
TRBV9	17	TRBD2	TRBJ2-1	NA	TGTGCCAGCAGCGTAGTAGCGGGGGGGCATTCGGGGAATGAGCAGTTCTTC	CASSVVAGGHSGNEQFF
TRBV11-2	17	NA	TRBJ1-1	once	TGTGCCAGCAGCTTATGGGAGGGGTTGGGGGAGGGCACTGAAGCTTTCTTT	CASSLWEGLGEGTEAFF
TRBV2	13	NA	TRBJ1-1	NA	TGTGCCAGCAGTGAATGGAGGGGCCCTGAAGCTTTCTTT	CASSEWRGPEAFF
TRBV9	15	TRBD2	TRBJ2-1	NA	TGTGCCAGCAGCGGAGGGAGTAGCGGGAGGCATGAGCAGTTCTTC	CASSGGSSGRHEQFF
TRBV28	14	NA	TRBJ2-1	NA	TGTGCCACCATCTCGGGACACAACTACAATGAGCAGTTCTTC	CATISGHNYNEQFF
TRBV7-2	15	TRBD1	TRBJ1-2	few	TGTGCCAGCAGCCCCCGACAGGGGGCGTTAGGCGGCTACACCTTC	CASSPRQGALGGYTF
TRBV14	17	NA	TRBJ1-6	NA	TGTGCCAGCAGCCAAGATAGTCTTGGGACTGATAATTCACCCCTCCACTTT	CASSQDSLGTDNSPLHF
TRBV9	16	TRBD2	TRBJ2-1	NA	TGTGCCAGCAGCCCTTCGACTAGCGGGGGGGCATATGAGCAGTTCTTC	CASSPSTSGGAYEQFF
TRBV18	15	NA	TRBJ1-2	NA	TGTGCCAGCTCACCACAGGGGGAAAGGAGCTATGGCTACACCTTC	CASSPQGERSYGYTF
TRBV30	14	NA	TRBJ2-1	NA	TGTGCCTGGAGTGTATCAGGATCCTACAATGAGCAGTTCTTC	CAWSVSGSYNEQFF
TRBV7-8	16	TRBD1	TRBJ1-2	NA	TGTGCCAGCAGCCGTAACCGGGACAGGGTATTGGACGGCTACACCTTC	CASSRNRDRVLDGYTF
TRBV7-8	13	TRBD1	TRBJ1-5	few	TGTGCCAGCAGCCAGGGGGGTATGCAGCCCCAGCATTTT	CASSQGGMQPQHF
TRBV2	13	NA	TRBJ1-6	NA	TGTGCCAGCAGTGGGCAGGGGTACTCACCCCTCCACTTT	CASSGQGYSPLHF
TRBV7-3	13	NA	TRBJ2-7	NA	TGTGCCAGCAGCCCCGGGCAGGGTGGCGAGCAGTACTTC	CASSPGQGGEQYF
TRBV2	13	NA	TRBJ2-7	NA	TGTGCCAGCAGTGAAGTGACAGCCTACGAGCAGTACTTC	CASSEVTAYEQYF
TRBV7-2	15	NA	TRBJ1-4	once	TGTGCCAGCAGCCGCCCAAGTACTATGGGTGAAAAACTGTTTTTT	CASSRPSTMGEKLFF
TRBV27	17	TRBD2	TRBJ2-1	NA	TGTGCCAGCACCAAACTAGCGGGAGGTATTCACTACAATGAGCAGTTCTTC	CASTKLAGGIHYNEQFF
TRBV7-3	13	NA	TRBJ2-7	NA	TGTGCCAGCAGCCAGGACTCGCCGGGAGAGCAGTACTTC	CASSQDSPGEQYF
TRBV5-6	18	TRBD2	TRBJ2-5	NA	TGTGCCAGCAGCTTCGGGACTAGCGGGAGACGGAGGGGAGAGACCCAGTACTTC	CASSFGTSGRRRGETQYF
TRBV5-1	12	NA	TRBJ2-7	NA	TGCGCCAGCAGCTTGACAGCCTACGAGCAGTACTTC	CASSLTAYEQYF
TRBV5-1	14	NA	TRBJ2-7	few	TGCGCCAGCAGCTTGGACTATCCGACCTACGAGCAGTACTTC	CASSLDYPTYEQYF
TRBV27	11	NA	TRBJ2-7	NA	TGTGCCAGCAGTTTTCAATACGAGCAGTACTTC	CASSFQYEQYF
TRBV23-1	15	NA	TRBJ2-7	NA	TGCGCCAGCAGTCATCCAGGGGCCTTCTCCTACGAGCAGTACTTC	CASSHPGAFSYEQYF
TRBV28	15	NA	TRBJ1-5	NA	TGTGCCAGCAACATTCCCGGGAGCTCCCTTAAGCCCCAGCATTTT	CASNIPGSSLKPQHF
TRBV5-1	15	TRBD2	TRBJ2-3	NA	TGCGCCAGCAGCTTAGCGGGGGGGCCGGCAGATACGCAGTATTTT	CASSLAGGPADTQYF
TRBV20-1	11	NA	TRBJ2-1	NA	TGCAGTGCTGACACCTACAATGAGCAGTTCTTC	CSADTYNEQFF
TRBV5-4	14	NA	TRBJ2-7	NA	TGTGCCAGCAGCCCGGGGATACCCCCCTACGAGCAGTACTTC	CASSPGIPPYEQYF
TRBV27	18	TRBD1	TRBJ2-7	NA	TGTGCCAGCAGTTACCAGGGGGACCGGACAGGGATCAACTACGAGCAGTACTTC	CASSYQGDRTGINYEQYF
TRBV18	13	NA	TRBJ2-7	NA	TGTGCCAGCTCACCAGCTAACGGAGGCTCTGTTTCTTTC	CASSPANGGSVSF